A selection of T cell receptor beta chains follows, all from one sample in a study of T cell repertoires in cytomegalovirus infection. TCRdb fed the reads into MiXCR, producing one record per CDR3 protein. The repertoire includes fewer than 550,000 distinct CDR3 sequences, 30% to 40% of them detected once, and approximately 15% sits in the top ten. The sequenced sample was PBMCs. The receptors originated from a human donor in good health (CMV status not recorded). Some clones in this sample may be carry-over from other donors' samples. Both conserved end residues are part of each CDR3. The D gene is left open where the match is weak. Clone size is stated in some rows and not others, as once, few, many or a class when expanded.

clone_size	v_call	j_call	d_call	cdr3_nt	cdr3_aa
few	TRBV18	TRBJ1-1	-	TGTGCCAGCTCACCAACGGGGCAGGGAACTGAAGCTTTCTTT	CASSPTGQGTEAFF
once	TRBV4-1	TRBJ2-5	-	TGCGCCAGCAGCCTGGAGGGCAGGGAGTATGAGACCCAGTACTTC	CASSLEGREYETQYF
few	TRBV28	TRBJ1-5	-	TGTGCCAGCAGTCCTGGACAGTTTGATAGCAATCAGCCCCAGCATTTT	CASSPGQFDSNQPQHF
once	TRBV28	TRBJ2-2	-	TGTGCCAGCAGTCCTAGCGACTCTGCCGGGGAGCTGTTTTTT	CASSPSDSAGELFF
few	TRBV7-8	TRBJ1-5	-	TGTGCCAGCAGCACAATTCGCAATCAGCCCCAGCATTTT	CASSTIRNQPQHF
-	TRBV7-2	TRBJ1-2	-	TGTGCAAGCAGCTTAACGGGAAATGGCGACACCTTC	CASSLTGNGDTF
-	TRBV5-5	TRBJ2-7	-	TGTGCCAGCAGCTCTACACCCGGGACACGGACGAGGGTAAGATTCTACGAGCAGTACTTC	CASSSTPGTRTRVRFYEQYF
-	TRBV28	TRBJ1-2	-	TGTGCCAGCAGTTTTAACAGTGACTATGGCTACACCTTC	CASSFNSDYGYTF
-	TRBV20-1	TRBJ1-2	-	TGCAGTGCTAGGACCCGGCAAGGATCTAACTATGGCTACACCTTC	CSARTRQGSNYGYTF
many	TRBV7-2	TRBJ1-1	-	TGTGCCAGCAGCTCCAGGGGCTTTGAAGCTTTCTTT	CASSSRGFEAFF
few	TRBV24-1	TRBJ2-2	TRBD1	TGTGCCACCAGTGAGCAGGGACAGATCACCGGGGAGCTGTTTTTT	CATSEQGQITGELFF
-	TRBV19	TRBJ1-5	TRBD1	TGTGCCAGTAGTATGGTGAACGTTGGGACAGGGTGGGAGTATAGCAATCAGCCCCAGCATTTT	CASSMVNVGTGWEYSNQPQHF
many	TRBV7-8	TRBJ2-7	-	TGTGCCAGCAGCTCCGACGGACGGTCCTACGAGCAGTACTTC	CASSSDGRSYEQYF
-	TRBV10-3	TRBJ2-7	TRBD1	TGTGCCATCAGTCCCATTAGGGTGGGACAGGGGGCTGGCGAGCAGTACTTC	CAISPIRVGQGAGEQYF
-	TRBV20-1	TRBJ2-1	-	TGCAGTGCTCCGGGACCGAGAGTTTTGGATGAGCAGTTCTTC	CSAPGPRVLDEQFF
-	TRBV18	TRBJ2-7	TRBD1	TGTGCCAGCTCACCAGTGGGACAGGGGACCTACGAGCAGTACTTC	CASSPVGQGTYEQYF
few	TRBV27	TRBJ1-5	-	TGTGCCAGCAGTTTATCGCCAGGGGACCAGCCCCAGCATTTT	CASSLSPGDQPQHF
few	TRBV10-3	TRBJ2-3	TRBD2	TGTGCCATCAGTGAGCGACTAGCCGACCCCACAGATACGCAGTATTTT	CAISERLADPTDTQYF
-	TRBV7-8	TRBJ1-3	-	TGTGCCAGCAGCTTAGTGCTATCAGGCTATAACTCTGGAAACACCATATATTTT	CASSLVLSGYNSGNTIYF
-	TRBV19	TRBJ2-1	TRBD1	TGTGCCAGTAGTATCGTCAGGGGGGAGCAGTTCTTC	CASSIVRGEQFF
-	TRBV2	TRBJ2-4	-	TGTGCCAGCAAGGGCCTGCAAAACATTCAGTACTTC	CASKGLQNIQYF
few	TRBV6-5	TRBJ1-4	-	TGTGCCAGCAGTTACTCGGGCGGGTCCTCTAATGAAAAACTGTTTTTT	CASSYSGGSSNEKLFF
many	TRBV7-9	TRBJ2-6	TRBD2	TGTGCCAGCAGCTTAGGCTCGGGGGGACCTACTGGGGCCAACGTCCTGACTTTC	CASSLGSGGPTGANVLTF
few	TRBV28	TRBJ2-7	-	TGTGCCAGCAGTTTATGGTCCAGCGGACCTCCCTACGAGCAGTACTTC	CASSLWSSGPPYEQYF
-	TRBV6-6	TRBJ2-1	-	TGTGCCAGCAGTGGCCGACCTGGGGAGACCTCCTACAATGAGCAGTTCTTC	CASSGRPGETSYNEQFF
few	TRBV2	TRBJ2-2	-	TGTGCCAGCGGAATCCAGGGGAACGGGGAGCTGTTTTTT	CASGIQGNGELFF
-	TRBV20-1	TRBJ1-1	-	TGCAGTGCTAGAAAGGGTCTGAACACTGAAGCTTTCTTT	CSARKGLNTEAFF
many	TRBV7-2	TRBJ2-3	TRBD1	TGTGCCAGCAGCACCCTCCGGGACAGTAGCACAGATACGCAGTATTTT	CASSTLRDSSTDTQYF
-	TRBV27	TRBJ2-7	-	TGTGCCAGCAGTCACCCCAGGGGAGGCTCCTACGAGCAGTACTTC	CASSHPRGGSYEQYF
few	TRBV11-2	TRBJ2-7	-	TGTGCCAGCAGCTTCTCTGTCGAGCAGTACTTC	CASSFSVEQYF
-	TRBV19	TRBJ1-5	-	TGTGCCAGTAGGCCCACAGGGCGGTCAAATCAGCCCCAGCATTTT	CASRPTGRSNQPQHF
-	TRBV14	TRBJ2-3	-	TGTGCCAGCAGCCAAGTTGTCGGCCTTACCACAGATACGCAGTATTTT	CASSQVVGLTTDTQYF
-	TRBV24-1	TRBJ2-5	-	TGTGCCACCAGTGATATAGCCGGGACATCTCGATCCAAAGAGACCCAGTACTTC	CATSDIAGTSRSKETQYF
-	TRBV6-2/TRBV6-3	TRBJ1-1	TRBD1	TGTGCCAGCAGTTACTTTTCCTCAGGGGGCGTGAACACTGAAGCTTTCTTT	CASSYFSSGGVNTEAFF
-	TRBV12-3/TRBV12-4	TRBJ2-1	-	TGTGCCAGCAGCTGGGCGGGGACCTACAATGAGCAGTTCTTC	CASSWAGTYNEQFF
few	TRBV25-1	TRBJ2-5	TRBD2	TGTGCCAGCAGTGAATCGGGGGGACTAGCGGGGGGGACCCAGTACTTC	CASSESGGLAGGTQYF
few	TRBV6-5	TRBJ2-7	TRBD1	TGTGCCAGCAGCTTGGGGACAGGGGGCTGGTACGAGCAGTACTTC	CASSLGTGGWYEQYF
few	TRBV15	TRBJ2-5	-	TGTGCCACCAGCAAGGGGGTGGGCCCGGGGATGGAGACCCAGTACTTC	CATSKGVGPGMETQYF
-	TRBV4-1	TRBJ2-7	-	TGCTCCAGCAGCCAAGCCTCAAGCTACGAGCAGTACTTC	CSSSQASSYEQYF
many	TRBV12-3/TRBV12-4	TRBJ1-2	-	TGTGCCAGCAGTTTGGACGGGTCGTATGGCTACACCTTC	CASSLDGSYGYTF
-	TRBV5-1	TRBJ1-3	TRBD1	TGCGCCAGCAGCTTCGGACAGGAAGACACCATATATTTT	CASSFGQEDTIYF
few	TRBV4-1	TRBJ1-5	-	TGCGCCAGCAGCCAATACCGGACAGAGTACTATGATCAGCCCCAGCATTTT	CASSQYRTEYYDQPQHF
-	TRBV4-1	TRBJ2-4	-	TGCGCCAGCAGCCAAGAGGGGGGCGGGGTTAACATTCAGTACTTC	CASSQEGGGVNIQYF
few	TRBV29-1	TRBJ2-1	TRBD2	TGCAGCGTTGAAGATCGGGAGCGGGGGCTTTACAATGAGCAGTTCTTC	CSVEDRERGLYNEQFF
few	TRBV7-9	TRBJ1-2	-	TGTGCCAGCAGCTCCCTCTCAGCTAACTATGGCTACACCTTC	CASSSLSANYGYTF
-	TRBV18	TRBJ1-2	TRBD1	TGTGCCAGCTCAGACGGACAGGCCTATGGCTACACCTTC	CASSDGQAYGYTF
few	TRBV6-1	TRBJ2-5	-	TGTGCCAGCAGTGGGGGCATCAGGGAGACCCAGTACTTC	CASSGGIRETQYF
-	TRBV7-2	TRBJ1-2	-	TGTGCCAGCAGCTCAGGGCCGGGGGAAAGGTATGGCTACACCTTC	CASSSGPGERYGYTF
-	TRBV7-6	TRBJ2-3	-	TGTGCCAGCAGCTTAGGAACAGGCAGCACAGATACGCAGTATTTT	CASSLGTGSTDTQYF
many	TRBV7-2	TRBJ1-3	-	TGTGCCAGCAGCTTAGTAAGCTCCCAGGGAGGAAACACCATATATTTT	CASSLVSSQGGNTIYF
-	TRBV6-4	TRBJ1-1	-	TGTGCCAGCAGTGACGAGGGAGGTACTGAAGCTTTCTTT	CASSDEGGTEAFF
few	TRBV28	TRBJ2-5	TRBD2	TGTGCCAGCACCCGGGGGGGCGCGCCGACAGAGACCCAGTACTTC	CASTRGGAPTETQYF
-	TRBV12-3/TRBV12-4	TRBJ2-5	-	TGTGCCAGCAGTTTGGGAGTGGGGGGGCGAGAGACCCAGTACTTC	CASSLGVGGRETQYF
many	TRBV7-6	TRBJ1-4	-	TGTGCCAGCAGCTTAGAAGTGACCCCGGGAGCAACTAATGAAAAACTGTTTTTT	CASSLEVTPGATNEKLFF
many	TRBV7-8	TRBJ2-1	-	TGTGCCAGCAGCTTAGCGCCTCTCAGCTCCAATGAGCAGTTCTTC	CASSLAPLSSNEQFF
many	TRBV28	TRBJ1-1	-	TGTGCCAGCAGTTTAGTTTCCCCCCCTGAAGCTTTCTTT	CASSLVSPPEAFF
few	TRBV7-9	TRBJ1-4	TRBD1	TGTGCCAGCAGTCCGGGACAGGGGTCAGGCCGGTTGGTAACTAATGAAAAACTGTTTTTT	CASSPGQGSGRLVTNEKLFF